Following are 24 T cell receptor beta chains from one sample sequenced in a study of shared clonotypes between healthy human individuals (dated by TCRdb to the early 2020s). Library construction relied on the immunoSEQ multiplex PCR assay. Held by TCRdb, this immuneACCESS table contains in-frame sequences only and omits some clones. Under half of the omission traces to an unresolved V gene where checked; the cause of the rest is unknown. The sample table records 600,000 or so clones; 95% to 98% of these occur just once. The top ten hold 0.3% of the sample. CD8 naive samples were CD45RO-negative cells positively selected for CCR7, giving a CD45RA+CCR7+ population that excluded TemRA cells. The material sequenced was naive CD8+ T cells sorted from blood. Explained via the paper, the cell subset or site label denotes: CD45RA+CCR7+. These TCRs come from a man younger than 40 in good health.

The chain carries TRBV2 and TRBJ1-5; the match to TRBD1 covers 11 bases. The length of the CDR3 is 16 residues. J gave up 4 bases and V 4 bases, and 6 bases lay outside the gene matches. Germline V CDR1 and CDR2: SNHLY, FYNNEI. For the CDR3, the DNA is TGTGCCAGCAGTGGGGGGACAGGGGGTACTAATCAGCCCCAGCATTTT. Its protein is CASSGGTGGTNQPQHF.

The gene calls are TRBV29-1 and TRBJ2-2, with D possibly matching TRBD2 (6 bases). Trimming took 3 bases from V and 2 from J, leaving 10 bases between them. This CDR3 is built from 14 residues. Germline V lookup: CDR1 SQVTM, CDR2 ANQGSEA. CDR3 in DNA: TGCAGCGTTGACGGGCGGGGTAACACCGGGGAGCTGTTTTTT. It translates to CSVDGRGNTGELFF.

This clone was seen a handful of times. The chain employs TRBV5-1 and TRBJ2-1; perhaps D is TRBD1 or TRBD2 (5 bases each). Germline V lookup: CDR1 SGHRS, CDR2 YFSETQ. V dropped 5 bases and J dropped 7 bases, with 16 bases sitting between them. The CDR3 sequence is 14 residues long. This CDR3 reads CASRPGTDLNEQFF. The CDR3 nucleotides are TGCGCCAGCAGACCTGGGACGGACCTAAATGAGCAGTTCTTC.

The rearrangement links TRBV28 to TRBJ2-1; 14 bases are shared with TRBD2. Germline loops: CDR1 MDHEN, CDR2 SYDVKM. V lost 8 bases to trimming and J lost 1 base; unmatched junction nucleotides: 25. The length of the CDR3 is 23 residues. CDR3 in amino acids: CASSGPLSAEGLAGAGSYNEQFF. CDR3 coding DNA: TGTGCCAGCTCCGGACCATTGAGCGCGGAGGGACTAGCGGGAGCCGGGTCCTACAATGAGCAGTTCTTC.

The count of this clone is one. This rearrangement joins TRBV7-9 to TRBJ2-2, with D perhaps matching TRBD1 (6 bases). This CDR3 comprises 14 residues. The germline V gene has CDR1 SEHNR and CDR2 FQNEAQ (reference sequence). Trimming stripped 11 bases from V and 0 bases from J, with 13 bases between. CDR3 DNA: TGTGCCGGCCGACAGGCGTCGAACACCGGGGAGCTGTTTTTT. Protein product: CAGRQASNTGELFF.

A single count supports this clone. The J gene is TRBJ2-7, the V gene TRBV28, with TRBD2 identical over 7 bases. The CDR3 contains 13 residues. J gave up 5 bases and V 5 bases, and 6 bases lay outside the gene matches. The germline gives CDR1 MDHEN, CDR2 SYDVKM. The CDR3 reads CASSEAGVHEQYF. CDR3 coding DNA: TGTGCCAGCAGTGAGGCGGGGGTCCACGAGCAGTACTTC.

The V gene is TRBV5-8, the J gene TRBJ1-3, with 7 bases aligning to TRBD1. Germline V CDR1 and CDR2: SGHTS, YDEGEE. The CDR3 consists of 15 residues. V was pared by 4 bases and J by 2 bases, with 6 bases of the junction left unmatched. CDR3 bases: TGTGCCAGCAGCACAACGGGACAGACTGGAAACACCATATATTTT. Translated: CASSTTGQTGNTIYF.

This clone occurred once. This chain uses TRBV28 with TRBJ2-7; possibly TRBD1 or TRBD2 for D (5 bases each). Trimming stripped 11 bases from V and 5 bases from J, with 13 bases between. Germline-derived CDR1 and CDR2 are MDHEN and SYDVKM. The CDR3 is 11 residues long. The chain's CDR3 is CASEGLHEQYF. DNA of the CDR3: TGTGCCTCAGAGGGGCTCCACGAGCAGTACTTC.

V gene TRBV27 combines with J gene TRBJ2-7; 7 nucleotides agree with TRBD1. This CDR3 comprises 16 residues. The ends lost 5 bases at V and 3 bases at J; junction bases unmatched: 13. Germline CDR1 reads MNHEY; CDR2 reads SMNVEV (reference sequence). As DNA, the CDR3 is TGTGCCAGCAGTCAAAGACAGGGCCTTGGCTACTACGAGCAGTACTTC. Amino acid sequence: CASSQRQGLGYYEQYF.

The rearrangement uses TRBV11-3 and TRBJ2-7, with TRBD2 matching over 8 bases. Trimming at V came to 4 bases and at J to 7 bases, leaving 12 bases not matched to a gene. In germline, CDR1 is SGHNT, CDR2 YENEEA. This CDR3 contains 15 residues. This CDR3 is CASSSSEAGDEEQYF. CDR3 sequence (DNA): TGTGCCAGCAGCTCGAGCGAAGCGGGAGATGAAGAGCAGTACTTC.

As regards this clone: The identical CDR3 is also encoded by other nucleotide sequences in the sample. V is TRBV7-9 and J is TRBJ2-7; 12 bases agree with TRBD2. This CDR3 comprises 15 residues. Germline loops: CDR1 SEHNR, CDR2 FQNEAQ (reference sequence). The ends lost 5 bases at V and 2 bases at J; junction bases unmatched: 4. The CDR3 region is CASSPRTSGTYEQYF. CDR3 DNA: TGTGCCAGCAGCCCGAGGACTAGCGGGACCTACGAGCAGTACTTC.

The chain combines TRBV7-6 with TRBJ2-1; D call uncertain. V shed 3 bases and J shed 1 base, with 4 bases lying between them. The CDR3 is 13 residues long. Germline V CDR1 and CDR2: SGHVS, FNYEAQ. Written as DNA, the CDR3 is TGTGCCAGCAGCTTGGGGTCCTACAATGAGCAGTTCTTC. Residues: CASSLGSYNEQFF.

The chain employs TRBV5-3 and TRBJ2-5; D is undetermined. TRBV5-3 falls under the ORF class, with uncertain function. V lost 4 bases to trimming and J lost 5 bases, with 15 bases between them. This CDR3 spans 14 amino acids. DNA of the CDR3: TGTGCCAGAAGCCCCCCATCCTTACTCGAGACCCAGTACTTC. Residues: CARSPPSLLETQYF.

The gene calls are TRBV6-1 and TRBJ2-7; tentative D call: TRBD2 (6 bases). From germline, CDR1 is MNHNS and CDR2 SASEGT. V lost 6 bases and J lost 3, with 15 bases in between. The CDR3 sequence is 14 residues long. This CDR3 is CASSDLLALYEQYF. The CDR3 nucleotides are TGTGCCAGCAGCGACCTACTAGCCCTCTACGAGCAGTACTTC.

For the CDR3, the DNA is TGTGCCAGCACAACTCGACAAGGGTCCTACGAGCAGTACTTC. Residues: CASTTRQGSYEQYF. This rearrangement joins TRBV27 to TRBJ2-7; D gene ambiguous. Germline V CDR1 and CDR2: MNHEY, SMNVEV (reference sequence). This CDR3 is built from 14 residues. V gave up 7 bases and J gave up 1 base, with 14 bases separating them.

Concerning this clone itself: One end of the junction fails to match germline, which may point to a read error. The chain recombines TRBV2 with TRBJ1-2; D is unresolved. Germline CDR1 SNHLY, CDR2 FYNNEI. CDR3 size: 12 residues. The CDR3 spells CASIEGQRGYTF. In DNA, the CDR3 is TGTGCCAGCATTGAAGGGCAACGGGGCTACACCTTC. The variable domain in full, with the rest retrieved from reference TRBV2 and TRBJ1-2, is EPEVTQTPSHQVTQMGQEVILRCVPISNHLYFYWYRQILGQKVEFLVSFYNNEISEKSEIFDDQFSVERPDGSNFTLKIRSTKLEDSAMYFCASIEGQRGYTFGSGTRLTVV.

The V call is TRBV5-6, the J call TRBJ2-1; 8 nucleotides align to TRBD2. CDR3 length: 16 residues. V was pared by 4 bases and J by 1 base, with 7 bases of the junction left unmatched. Per the germline V gene, CDR1 is SGHDT and CDR2 is YYEEEE. The CDR3 loop is CASSATGLGSYNEQFF. CDR3 DNA sequence: TGTGCCAGCAGCGCGACGGGACTAGGATCCTACAATGAGCAGTTCTTC.

This chain joins TRBV2 and TRBJ2-7; D gene unclear. Germline lookup yields CDR1 SNHLY and CDR2 FYNNEI. The CDR3 consists of 14 residues. Trimming cost V 0 bases and J 3 bases, with 9 bases left between them. In DNA, the CDR3 is TGTGCCAGCAGTGAAGCGCTTGGCCACTACGAGCAGTACTTC. Its protein product is CASSEALGHYEQYF. Full variable domain (remainder filled in from reference TRBV2 and TRBJ2-7): EPEVTQTPSHQVTQMGQEVILRCVPISNHLYFYWYRQILGQKVEFLVSFYNNEISEKSEIFDDQFSVERPDGSNFTLKIRSTKLEDSAMYFCASSEALGHYEQYFGPGTRLTVT.

The rearrangement joins TRBV27 to TRBJ1-5; no clear D gene. Germline CDR1 MNHEY, CDR2 SMNVEV (reference sequence). Trimming pared 4 bases from V and 2 bases from J, leaving 6 bases between. The length of the CDR3 is 13 residues. This chain's CDR3 is CASSSEGNQPQHF. The DNA of the CDR3 is TGTGCCAGCAGTTCCGAGGGCAATCAGCCCCAGCATTTT.

The genes are TRBV5-1 and TRBJ2-1; maybe TRBD2 (6 bases). This CDR3 has 15 residues. CDR1 SGHRS and CDR2 YFSETQ come from the germline V gene. V was pared by 7 bases and J by 3 bases, with 17 bases between. The DNA of the CDR3 is TGCGCCAGCTATACCGAGGGGACTTTCTACAATGAGCAGTTCTTC. This sequence encodes CASYTEGTFYNEQFF.

V gene TRBV9 combines with J gene TRBJ2-7; TRBD1 aligns across 9 bases. From germline, CDR1 is SGDLS and CDR2 YYNGEE. The CDR3 has 15 amino acids. With 4 bases clipped from V and 0 bases from J, the junction kept 5 bases outside the gene matches. The CDR3 spells CASSQGQGLSYEQYF. CDR3 DNA sequence: TGTGCCAGCAGCCAGGGACAGGGACTCTCCTACGAGCAGTACTTC.

This sequence joins TRBV29-1 and TRBJ2-2, with 8 nucleotides matching TRBD2. V shed 5 bases and J 0 bases; nucleotides not matched to a gene: 11. Germline V gene data show CDR1 as SQVTM and CDR2 as ANQGSEA. The CDR3 contains 17 residues. The CDR3 DNA sequence: TGCAGCGTTAACAAAGCGGGAGCCCTCCCGAACACCGGGGAGCTGTTTTTT. Translated: CSVNKAGALPNTGELFF.

The gene calls are TRBV29-1 and TRBJ2-7; weak D call: TRBD2 (8 bases). Trimming removed 5 bases from V and 2 bases from J, with 25 bases in between. This CDR3 contains 17 residues. CDR1 SQVTM and CDR2 ANQGSEA come from the germline V gene. DNA of the CDR3: TGCAGCGTTCAAGGCGGGACAGCCGGGACTAGGACCTACGAGCAGTACTTC. It translates to CSVQGGTAGTRTYEQYF.

This rearrangement joins TRBV7-9 to TRBJ2-1; 12 bases are a match to TRBD2. J lost 6 bases, V lost 3 bases, and 3 bases had no gene match. The CDR3 has 15 residues. Germline loops: CDR1 SEHNR, CDR2 FQNEAQ (reference sequence). The CDR3 sequence: CASSFRTSGINEQFF. CDR3 nucleotide sequence: TGTGCCAGCAGCTTCCGGACTAGCGGGATCAATGAGCAGTTCTTC.